A single sample gave rise to the 15 T cell receptor beta chains below, sequenced in a study of PD-1 blockade in classical Hodgkin lymphoma. All patients experienced relapse after autologous stem cell transplantation, and brentuximab vedotin exposure was variable. Thawed PBMCs yielded CD4+ T cells through magnetic negative selection. The protocol was immunoSEQ multiplex PCR, while the TCRdb copy is restricted to in-frame clones and leaves out a portion. The sample consists of 27,000 or so clones, around three quarters of them appearing once. This sample comprised CD4+ T cells from blood, obtained at baseline. Receptors were obtained from a human donor with classical Hodgkin lymphoma.

The chain carries TRBV30 and TRBJ2-1; 9 bases line up with TRBD1. CDR1 and CDR2 (germline): GTSNPN, SVGIG (reference sequence). J gave up 7 bases and V 3 bases, and 10 bases lay outside the gene matches. This CDR3 has 15 amino acids. CDR3 sequence: CAWRKTGTGRNEQFF. The CDR3 DNA sequence: TGTGCCTGGAGGAAGACCGGGACAGGGCGAAATGAGCAGTTCTTC.

The chain uses TRBV29-1 and TRBJ1-2; 10 bases are shared with TRBD1. The CDR3 totals 12 residues. J gave up 8 bases and V 4 bases, and 4 bases lay outside the gene matches. CDR1 is SQVTM, CDR2 ANQGSEA, per germline. The chain's CDR3 is CSVGDRGSGYTF. The DNA of the CDR3 is TGCAGCGTTGGGGACAGGGGTAGCGGCTACACCTTC.

The J gene is TRBJ2-3, the V gene TRBV14, with 7 positions matching TRBD1. The trim removed 5 bases at V and 0 bases at J, leaving 5 bases unmatched. Germline assignment: CDR1 SGHDN and CDR2 FVKESK. The CDR3 loop spans 15 amino acids. The CDR3 sequence is CASSGTATSTDTQYF. As DNA, the CDR3 is TGTGCCAGCAGCGGGACAGCAACTAGCACAGATACGCAGTATTTT.

The rearrangement joins TRBV21-1 to TRBJ1-1; no check of the table's D call, TRBD1, against the DNA was made. TRBV21-1 is marked as a pseudogene. CDR3 size: 17 residues. This CDR3 is CASSKAGTAVRNTEAFF. CDR3 bases: TGTGCCAGCAGCAAAGCTGGGACAGCGGTAAGGAACACTGAAGCTTTCTTT.

The rearrangement joins TRBV7-9 to TRBJ1-2; 8 bases agree with TRBD1. The CDR3 length is 16 residues. CDR1 is SEHNR, CDR2 FQNEAQ, per germline (reference sequence). V was clipped by 1 base and J by 5 bases; unmatched bases: 9. CDR3 region: CASSLDFQGAGYGYTF. The CDR3 DNA reads TGTGCCAGCAGCTTAGATTTCCAGGGGGCCGGTTATGGCTACACCTTC.

This sequence joins TRBV10-1 and TRBJ1-1; perhaps TRBD1 as D (5 bases). The CDR3 contains 15 residues. V was pared by 0 bases and J by 2 bases, with 10 bases between. Germline CDR1 is WNHNN and CDR2 is SYGVQD (reference sequence). CDR3 sequence: CASSESAGFNTEAFF. CDR3 sequence (DNA): TGCGCCAGCAGTGAGTCGGCAGGGTTTAACACTGAAGCTTTCTTT.

The rearrangement links TRBV7-9 to TRBJ2-3, with D tentatively TRBD2 (5 bases). With 1 base removed from V and 4 bases from J, the gap between germline ends came to 9 bases. Germline V gene sequence: CDR1 SEHNR, CDR2 FQNEAQ (reference sequence). The CDR3 length is 14 residues. DNA of the CDR3: TGTGCCAGCAGCTTAGGGGGAGCAGCAGATACGCAGTATTTT. Its protein is CASSLGGAADTQYF.

This clone has just a few counts. V usage is TRBV19 and J usage is TRBJ1-5; D ambiguous. Germline lookup yields CDR1 LNHDA and CDR2 SQIVND (reference sequence). Trimming stripped 7 bases from V and 0 bases from J, with 10 bases between. This CDR3 has 14 amino acids. The CDR3 sequence: CASTQPYSNQPQHF. DNA for the CDR3: TGTGCCAGTACCCAGCCGTATAGCAATCAGCCCCAGCATTTT.

V is TRBV7-8 and J is TRBJ1-6; TRBD1 matches at 7 bases. From germline, CDR1 is SGHVS and CDR2 FQNEAQ. The CDR3 consists of 18 residues. V gave up 2 bases and J gave up 6 bases; unmatched junction bases: 13. CDR3 protein: CASSLRARGAAINSPLHF. In DNA, the CDR3 is TGTGCCAGCAGCTTAAGGGCCAGGGGGGCGGCGATTAATTCACCCCTCCACTTT.

The CDR3 reads CASSATLYEQYF. The CDR3 DNA is TGTGCCAGCTCAGCGACCCTTTACGAGCAGTACTTC. This chain uses TRBV18 with TRBJ2-7; no clear D. The germline V gene has CDR1 KGHSH and CDR2 LQKENI. CDR3 length: 12 amino acids. V was pared by 5 bases and J by 4 bases, with 9 bases between.

V and J are TRBV7-2 and TRBJ2-5; 13 bases line up with TRBD2. J gave up 7 bases and V 5 bases, and 13 bases lay outside the gene matches. Looked up from germline, CDR1 is SGHTA and CDR2 is FQGNSA. CDR3 length: 17 amino acids. The CDR3 here is CASSLQTSGGTRGTQYF. Here the CDR3 DNA reads TGTGCCAGCAGCCTCCAGACTAGCGGGGGGACCAGGGGGACCCAGTACTTC.

V and J are TRBV6-1 and TRBJ2-2, with D perhaps matching TRBD2 (5 bases). The CDR3 is made up of 13 amino acids. Germline V gene data show CDR1 as MNHNS and CDR2 as SASEGT. V shed 1 base and J shed 12 bases, with 12 bases lying between them. Written as DNA, the CDR3 is TGTGCCAGCAGTGAAGTTAACGGGGTGAAGCTGTTTTTT. It yields the protein CASSEVNGVKLFF.

The CDR3 loop reads CASSLEGETQYF. The CDR3 DNA reads as TGCGCCAGCAGCTTGGAGGGAGAGACCCAGTACTTC. V gene TRBV5-1 combines with J gene TRBJ2-5; no definite D call. Between the trimmed V and J ends, which lost 0 bases and 4 bases, there was a span of 4 bases. This CDR3 region has 12 residues. Germline assignment: CDR1 SGHRS and CDR2 YFSETQ.

The chain couples TRBV27 to TRBJ1-1; the D gene is possibly TRBD1 (5 bases). This CDR3 region has 14 residues. Germline loops: CDR1 MNHEY, CDR2 SMNVEV (reference sequence). With 10 bases removed from V and 1 base from J, the gap between germline ends came to 16 bases. The CDR3 DNA is TGTGCCACCCGCAGGGTACCTGGGAACACTGAAGCTTTCTTT. This translates into CATRRVPGNTEAFF.

The chain joins TRBV20-1 to TRBJ1-6; tentatively, D is TRBD1 (6 bases). CDR1 is DFQATT, CDR2 SNEGSKA, per germline (reference sequence). Between the trimmed V and J ends, which lost 5 bases and 14 bases, there was a span of 13 bases. The CDR3 covers 11 residues. CDR3 sequence: CSAPGVRALHF. The CDR3 DNA reads TGCAGTGCTCCAGGGGTACGGGCCCTCCACTTT.